These 12 T cell receptor beta chains came from one sample sequenced in a study of blood T cells in healthy people across ages. Using a J-beta primer mix together with a sample-barcoded 5' primer, a second PCR was run for roughly 7 to 11 cycles. TCRdb called the 5' RACE reads again in MiXCR, with one record for every CDR3 protein. The table has hundreds of thousands of distinct CDR3 sequences, 40% to 50% seen once. Specimen: blood. The receptors stem from a man aged 55 to 70 in good health.

V is TRBV10-3 and J is TRBJ2-7, with 7 bases matching TRBD2. Germline V lookup: CDR1 ENHRY, CDR2 SYGVKD. Unmatched junction bases numbered 6, after V lost 7 bases and J lost 3 bases. The CDR3 covers 13 residues. CDR3 nucleotides: TGTGCCATCAAAGGAGCGGGGCTCTACGAGCAGTACTTC. This gives the protein CAIKGAGLYEQYF.

This chain joins TRBV5-1 and TRBJ1-1, with TRBD1 matching 8 bases. There are 15 residues in the CDR3. Germline V CDR1 and CDR2: SGHRS, YFSETQ. With V trimmed by 4 bases and J by 3 bases, 8 bases remained unmatched. DNA for the CDR3: TGCGCCAGCAGCCCTGGACAGGGTTGGGACACTGAAGCTTTCTTT. Amino acids: CASSPGQGWDTEAFF.

V is TRBV2 and J is TRBJ2-3, with 10 bases lining up with TRBD1. J gave up 1 base and V 8 bases, and 6 bases lay outside the gene matches. The CDR3 spans 15 residues. The germline V gene encodes CDR1 SNHLY and CDR2 FYNNEI. In DNA, the CDR3 is TGTGCCAGCGGCCGAGGGACAGGGGGCACAGATACGCAGTATTTT. The encoded protein is CASGRGTGGTDTQYF.

The chain employs TRBV7-8 and TRBJ1-2, with TRBD1 matching over 7 bases. CDR3 length equals 15 residues. Per the germline V gene, CDR1 is SGHVS and CDR2 is FQNEAQ. V trimming: 5 bases; J trimming: 4 bases; junction bases outside the gene matches: 10. This chain's CDR3 is CASSLPDPGGYGYTF. The CDR3 coding sequence is TGTGCCAGCAGCCTGCCCGACCCAGGGGGCTATGGCTACACCTTC.

The rearrangement uses TRBV5-1 and TRBJ2-1, with 11 bases matching TRBD2. The J call may be faulty, since TRBJ2-7 better matches the DNA end. CDR3 size: 16 residues. From germline, CDR1 is SGHRS and CDR2 YFSETQ. The CDR3 region is CASSAEGLAVYNEQYF. CDR3 DNA: TGCGCCAGCAGCGCCGAGGGACTAGCGGTTTACAATGAGCAGTACTTC.

This clonotype has a handful of counts. This chain uses TRBV3-1 with TRBJ1-4; D gene unclear. Deletions cut 4 bases from V and 1 base from J, with 7 bases between. CDR1 LGHDT and CDR2 YNNKEL come from the germline V gene (reference sequence). The CDR3 is 14 residues long. In DNA form, the CDR3 reads TGTGCCAGCAGCCCCGGGAAAACTAATGAAAAACTGTTTTTT. It codes for CASSPGKTNEKLFF.

The genes are TRBV7-2 and TRBJ2-7; no firm D call. Germline V gene data show CDR1 as SGHTA and CDR2 as FQGNSA. Trimming cost V 5 bases and J 4 bases, with 21 bases left between them. The CDR3 is made up of 16 amino acids. CDR3 sequence (DNA): TGTGCCAGCAGCCCAACGGCCCTCACGGCCCCTTACGAGCAGTACTTC. Its protein is CASSPTALTAPYEQYF.

Comment on this clonotype: Sequence at one end of the junction differs from germline and may be a read error. The CDR3 DNA sequence: TGTGCCGGCAGCCTTGACAGGAACACTGAAGCTTTCTTT. Translated: CAGSLDRNTEAFF. V usage is TRBV7-3 and J usage is TRBJ1-1; perhaps TRBD1 as D (5 bases). The CDR3 contains 13 residues. The V gene's germline CDR1 is SGHTA and CDR2 FQGTGA.

The chain recombines TRBV20-1 with TRBJ2-2; the match to TRBD1 covers 8 bases. The V gene end was trimmed by 3 bases and the J gene end by 7 bases; junction bases not matched to a gene: 10. The V gene's germline CDR1 is DFQATT and CDR2 SNEGSKA (reference sequence). The length of the CDR3 is 15 residues. DNA for the CDR3: TGCAGTGCTAGCCCCCAGACAGGGGTTAGCGGGGAGCTGTTTTTT. Its protein is CSASPQTGVSGELFF.

A few counts support this clonotype. The CDR3 region is CASSAGGEQFF. CDR3 DNA sequence: TGTGCCAGCTCGGCAGGGGGTGAGCAGTTCTTC. V and J are TRBV12-3 or TRBV12-4 and TRBJ2-1; 7 positions agree with TRBD1. CDR3 length: 11 amino acids. V gave up 8 bases and J gave up 9 bases; unmatched junction bases: 4.

This clonotype occurred many times. V usage is TRBV5-1 and J usage is TRBJ1-2; TRBD1 agrees at 7 bases. V shed 3 bases and J 2 bases; nucleotides not matched to a gene: 1. The CDR3 spans 13 residues. Germline CDR1 SGHRS, CDR2 YFSETQ. Here the CDR3 DNA reads TGCGCCAGCAGCTCGACAGGGAACTATGGCTACACCTTC. This sequence encodes CASSSTGNYGYTF.

The V and J genes are TRBV7-3 and TRBJ2-3, with TRBD2 identical over 8 bases. Per the germline V gene, CDR1 is SGHTA and CDR2 is FQGTGA. The CDR3 totals 15 residues. V was pared by 5 bases and J by 5 bases, with 9 bases of the junction left unmatched. This CDR3 is CASSPTGGALDTQYF. The CDR3 nucleotides read TGTGCCAGCAGCCCTACCGGGGGGGCCCTAGATACGCAGTATTTT.